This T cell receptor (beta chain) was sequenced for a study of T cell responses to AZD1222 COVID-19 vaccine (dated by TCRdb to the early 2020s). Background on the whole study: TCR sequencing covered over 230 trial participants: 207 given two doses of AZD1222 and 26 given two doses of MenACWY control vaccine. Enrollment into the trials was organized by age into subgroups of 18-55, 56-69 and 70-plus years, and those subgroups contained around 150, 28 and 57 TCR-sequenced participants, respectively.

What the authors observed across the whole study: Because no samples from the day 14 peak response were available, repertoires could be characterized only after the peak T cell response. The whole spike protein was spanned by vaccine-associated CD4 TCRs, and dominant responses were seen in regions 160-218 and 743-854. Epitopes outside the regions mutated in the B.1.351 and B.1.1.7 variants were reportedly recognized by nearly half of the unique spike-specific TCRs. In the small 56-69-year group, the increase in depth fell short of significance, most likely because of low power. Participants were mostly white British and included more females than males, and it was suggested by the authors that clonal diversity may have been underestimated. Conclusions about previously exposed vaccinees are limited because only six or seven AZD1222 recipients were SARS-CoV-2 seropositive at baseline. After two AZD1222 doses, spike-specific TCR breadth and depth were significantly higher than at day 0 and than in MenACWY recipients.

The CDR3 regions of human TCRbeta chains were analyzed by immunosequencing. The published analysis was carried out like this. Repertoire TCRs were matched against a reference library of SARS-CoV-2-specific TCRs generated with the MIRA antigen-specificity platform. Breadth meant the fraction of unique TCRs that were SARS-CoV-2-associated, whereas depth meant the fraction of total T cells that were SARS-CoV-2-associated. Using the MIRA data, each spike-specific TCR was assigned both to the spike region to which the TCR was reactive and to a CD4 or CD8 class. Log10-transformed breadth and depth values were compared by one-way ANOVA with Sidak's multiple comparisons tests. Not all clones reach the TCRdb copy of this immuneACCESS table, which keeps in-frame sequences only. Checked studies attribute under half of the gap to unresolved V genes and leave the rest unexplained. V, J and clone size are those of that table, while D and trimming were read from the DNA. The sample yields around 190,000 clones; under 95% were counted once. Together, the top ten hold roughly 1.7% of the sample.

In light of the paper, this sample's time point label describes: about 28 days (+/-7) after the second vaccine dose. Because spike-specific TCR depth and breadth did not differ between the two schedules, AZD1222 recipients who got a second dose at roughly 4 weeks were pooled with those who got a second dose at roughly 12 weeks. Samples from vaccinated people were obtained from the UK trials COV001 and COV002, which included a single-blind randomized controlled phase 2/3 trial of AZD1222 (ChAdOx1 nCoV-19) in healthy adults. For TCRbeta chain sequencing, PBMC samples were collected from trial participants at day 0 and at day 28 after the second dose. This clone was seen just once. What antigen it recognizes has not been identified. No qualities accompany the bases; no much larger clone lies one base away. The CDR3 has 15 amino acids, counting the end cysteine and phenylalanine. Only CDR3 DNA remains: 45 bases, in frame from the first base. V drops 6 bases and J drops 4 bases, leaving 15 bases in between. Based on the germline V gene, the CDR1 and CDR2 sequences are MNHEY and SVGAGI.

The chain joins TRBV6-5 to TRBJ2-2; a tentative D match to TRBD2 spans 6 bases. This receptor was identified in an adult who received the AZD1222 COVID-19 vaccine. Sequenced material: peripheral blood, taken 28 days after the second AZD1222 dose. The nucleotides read TGTGCCAGCAGAAGGGACTCTACTCGCACCGGGGAGCTGTTTTTT. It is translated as CASRRDSTRTGELFF.